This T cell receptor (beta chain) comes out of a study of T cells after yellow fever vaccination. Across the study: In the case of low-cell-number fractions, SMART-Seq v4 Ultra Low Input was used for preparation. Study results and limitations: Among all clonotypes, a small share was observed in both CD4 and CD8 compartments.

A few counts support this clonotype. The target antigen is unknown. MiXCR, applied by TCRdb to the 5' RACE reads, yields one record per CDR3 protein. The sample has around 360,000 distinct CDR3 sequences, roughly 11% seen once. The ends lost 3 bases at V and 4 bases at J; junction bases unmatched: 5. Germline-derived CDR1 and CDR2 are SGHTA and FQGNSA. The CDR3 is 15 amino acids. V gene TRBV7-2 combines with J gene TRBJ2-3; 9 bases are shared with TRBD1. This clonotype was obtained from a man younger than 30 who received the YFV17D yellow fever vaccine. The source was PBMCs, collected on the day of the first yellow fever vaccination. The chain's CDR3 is CASSFRDRVSDTQYF. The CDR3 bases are TGTGCCAGCAGCTTCCGGGACAGGGTTTCAGATACGCAGTATTTT.